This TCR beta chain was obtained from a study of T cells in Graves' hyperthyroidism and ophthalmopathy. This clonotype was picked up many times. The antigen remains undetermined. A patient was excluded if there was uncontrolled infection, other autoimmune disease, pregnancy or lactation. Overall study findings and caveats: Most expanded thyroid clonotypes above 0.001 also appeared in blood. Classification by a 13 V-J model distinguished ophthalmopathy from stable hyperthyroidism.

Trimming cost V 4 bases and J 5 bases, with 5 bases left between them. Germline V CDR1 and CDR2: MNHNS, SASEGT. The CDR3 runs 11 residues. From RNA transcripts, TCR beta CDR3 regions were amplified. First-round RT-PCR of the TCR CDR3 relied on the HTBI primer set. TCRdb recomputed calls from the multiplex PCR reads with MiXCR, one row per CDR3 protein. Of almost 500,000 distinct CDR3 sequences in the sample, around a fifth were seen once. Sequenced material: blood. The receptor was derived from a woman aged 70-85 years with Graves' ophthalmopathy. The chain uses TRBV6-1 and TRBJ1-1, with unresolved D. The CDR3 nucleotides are TGTGCCAGCAGTGGACGGACTGAAGCTTTCTTT. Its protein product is CASSGRTEAFF.